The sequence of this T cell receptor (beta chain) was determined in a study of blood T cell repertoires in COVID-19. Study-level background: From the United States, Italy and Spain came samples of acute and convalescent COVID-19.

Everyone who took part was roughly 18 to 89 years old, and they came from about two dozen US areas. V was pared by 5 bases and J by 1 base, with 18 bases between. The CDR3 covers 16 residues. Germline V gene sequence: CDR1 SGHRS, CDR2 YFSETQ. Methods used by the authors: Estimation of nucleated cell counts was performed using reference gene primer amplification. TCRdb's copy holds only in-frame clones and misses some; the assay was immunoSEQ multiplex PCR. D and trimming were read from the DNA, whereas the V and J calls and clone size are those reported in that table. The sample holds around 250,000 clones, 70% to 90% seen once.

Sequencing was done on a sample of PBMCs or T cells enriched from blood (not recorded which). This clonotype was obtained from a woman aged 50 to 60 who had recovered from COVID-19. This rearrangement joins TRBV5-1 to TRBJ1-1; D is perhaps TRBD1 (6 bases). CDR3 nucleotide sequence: TGCGCCAGCAGTAGAGGAGATACAGGGACGAACACTGAAGCTTTCTTT. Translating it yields CASSRGDTGTNTEAFF. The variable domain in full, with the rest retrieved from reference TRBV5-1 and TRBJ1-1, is KAGVTQTPRYLIKTRGQQVTLSCSPISGHRSVSWYQQTPGQGLQFLFEYFSETQRNKGNFPGRFSGRQFSNSRSEMNVSTLELGDSALYLCASSRGDTGTNTEAFFGQGTRLTVV.